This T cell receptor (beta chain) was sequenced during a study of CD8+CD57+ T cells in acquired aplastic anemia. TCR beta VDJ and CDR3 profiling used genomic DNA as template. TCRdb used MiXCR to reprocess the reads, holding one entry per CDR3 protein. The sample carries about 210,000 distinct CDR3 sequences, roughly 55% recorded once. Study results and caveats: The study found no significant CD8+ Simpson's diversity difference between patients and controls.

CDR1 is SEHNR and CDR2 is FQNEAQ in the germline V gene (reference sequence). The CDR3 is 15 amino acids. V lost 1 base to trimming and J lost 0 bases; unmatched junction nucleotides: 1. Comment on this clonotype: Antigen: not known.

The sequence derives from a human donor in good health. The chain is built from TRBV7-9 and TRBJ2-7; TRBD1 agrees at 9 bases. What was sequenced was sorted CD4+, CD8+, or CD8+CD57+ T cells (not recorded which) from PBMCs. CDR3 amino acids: CASSLDRGRSYEQYF. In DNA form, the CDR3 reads TGTGCCAGCAGCTTAGACAGGGGGCGCTCCTACGAGCAGTACTTC.